Presented here are 11 T cell receptor beta chains from one specimen sequenced in a study of OX40 agonist ivuxolimab in advanced cancers. Libraries were prepared by immunoSEQ multiplex PCR; TCRdb keeps only in-frame clonotypes and omits some of them. The repertoire has around 62,000 clones, about 88% of them found once; the top ten carry approximately 0.27%. This sample comprised CD4+ or CD8+ T cells sorted from blood, obtained in a trial of the OX40 agonist ivuxolimab. These receptors were taken from an adult with an advanced solid tumor such as melanoma, head and neck, liver or kidney cancer.

This chain's CDR3 is CASSPPGLAGGGTGELFF. CDR3 sequence (DNA): TGTGCCAGCTCACCACCGGGACTAGCGGGAGGAGGCACCGGGGAGCTGTTTTTT. The chain has TRBV18 and TRBJ2-2; 15 positions agree with TRBD2. The CDR3 has 18 residues. Germline CDR1 reads KGHSH; CDR2 reads LQKENI. V was clipped by 0 bases and J by 4 bases; unmatched bases: 3.

The rearrangement links TRBV12-2 to TRBJ2-1; the DNA was not compared with TRBD2, the D call given in the table. TRBV12-2 is noted as a pseudogene. CDR3 size: 21 residues. Here the CDR3 reads CASRPLKGMTSGLISYNEQFF. The CDR3, as DNA: TGTGCAAGTCGCCCGCTTAAGGGGATGACTAGCGGGCTAATTTCCTACAATGAGCAGTTCTTC.

This clone showed up just a few times. The chain links TRBV21-1 to TRBJ1-1; TRBD1, the table's D call, was not compared with the DNA. TRBV21-1 is marked as a pseudogene. The CDR3 has 12 residues. The CDR3 reads CASGYRFPEAFF. In nucleotides, the CDR3 is TGTGCCAGCGGCTACAGGTTCCCTGAAGCTTTCTTT.

CDR3 sequence (DNA): TGTGCCAGCAGCTTTTTTGGGGCCAACGTCCTGACTTTC. This sequence encodes CASSFFGANVLTF. This chain joins TRBV7-3 and TRBJ2-6; D unresolved. The V gene's germline CDR1 is SGHTA and CDR2 FQGTGA. CDR3 size: 13 residues. V dropped 3 bases and J dropped 3 bases, with 3 bases sitting between them.

This sequence joins TRBV4-1 and TRBJ1-5; TRBD1 might be the D (5 bases). Trimming removed 4 bases from V and 6 bases from J, with 19 bases in between. This CDR3 comprises 16 residues. Germline V gene sequence: CDR1 MGHRA, CDR2 YSYEKL. The CDR3 bases are TGCGCCAGCAGCCTCCTCCCAGCCCGGGGCCCTCAGCCCCAGCATTTT. Its protein is CASSLLPARGPQPQHF.

The chain recombines TRBV19 with TRBJ1-2, with 10 nucleotides matching TRBD1. Germline CDR1 LNHDA, CDR2 SQIVND (reference sequence). The CDR3 sequence is 15 residues long. V dropped 6 bases and J dropped 2; count of bases not matched to a gene: 6. In DNA, the CDR3 is TGTGCCAGTAGCCCCCGACAGGGGGCGAACTATGGCTACACCTTC. As protein: CASSPRQGANYGYTF. The entire variable domain, with the rest obtained from reference TRBV19 and TRBJ1-2, is as follows: DGGITQSPKYLFRKEGQNVTLSCEQNLNHDAMYWYRQDPGQGLRLIYYSQIVNDFQKGDIAEGYSVSREKKESFPLTVTSAQKNPTAFYLCASSPRQGANYGYTFGSGTRLTVV.

J is TRBJ2-1 and V is TRBV7-9; 14 bases align to TRBD2. Losses at the gene ends were 4 bases for V and 10 bases for J; bases not matched to a gene: 9. This CDR3 comprises 16 residues. Germline V gene sequence: CDR1 SEHNR, CDR2 FQNEAQ (reference sequence). In DNA, the CDR3 is TGTGCCAGCAGCTGGGGACTAGCGGGAGTCCTAGGGGAGCAGTTCTTC. The encoded protein is CASSWGLAGVLGEQFF.

J is TRBJ2-7 and V is TRBV19, with 9 bases aligning to TRBD2. CDR1 and CDR2 from the germline V gene are LNHDA and SQIVND (reference sequence). V lost 4 bases and J lost 3; bases outside the gene matches: 13. The CDR3 totals 17 residues. Written as DNA, the CDR3 is TGTGCCAGTAGTAATAATCTAGCGGGACTCCCAGACTACGAGCAGTACTTC. Translated, it gives CASSNNLAGLPDYEQYF.

V usage is TRBV29-1 and J usage is TRBJ2-7; 9 bases line up with TRBD2. The CDR3 is made up of 14 amino acids. Per germline, CDR1 SQVTM and CDR2 ANQGSEA. V trimming: 4 bases; J trimming: 6 bases; junction bases outside the gene matches: 10. CDR3 bases: TGCAGCGTTGTGGATTTCAGCGGGAGGCCCGAGCAGTACTTC. Its translation: CSVVDFSGRPEQYF.

The chain recombines TRBV11-3 with TRBJ2-5; 8 nucleotides align to TRBD2. Germline V gives CDR1 SGHNT, CDR2 YENEEA. The CDR3 totals 12 residues. V lost 5 bases, J lost 8 bases, and 4 bases stayed unmatched. The CDR3 sequence: CASSPGGGTQYF. CDR3 DNA sequence: TGTGCCAGCAGCCCGGGGGGGGGAACCCAGTACTTC.

The gene calls are TRBV19 and TRBJ2-2, with TRBD1 identical over 8 bases. The V and J ends lost 1 base and 0 bases, in that order; junction bases with no gene match: 10. Germline CDR1 is LNHDA and CDR2 is SQIVND (reference sequence). The CDR3 totals 19 residues. CDR3 nucleotide sequence: TGTGCCAGTAGTATAGCGAATCTCAGGGGGCAAGCGAACACCGGGGAGCTGTTTTTT. It yields the protein CASSIANLRGQANTGELFF.